The clone carrying this T cell receptor beta chain occurred a few times. The CDR3 is made up of 13 amino acids. The germline V gene encodes CDR1 SGHDT and CDR2 YYEEEE. V trimming: 3 bases; J trimming: 6 bases; junction bases outside the gene matches: 1. This sample stems from a study of T-cell memory formation after mild COVID-19. Using its own MiXCR run on the 5' RACE reads, TCRdb lists one record per CDR3 protein. This sample has some 450,000 distinct CDR3 sequences, with about a sixth found just once. The chain combines TRBV5-6 with TRBJ1-2, with 11 bases aligning to TRBD1. Sequenced sample: PBMCs or a T cell subset sorted from them (not recorded which). The clonotype comes from a man aged 18-30 years who had mild COVID-19 (a few samples of this study predate the infection). Cell type and time point are not known. DNA for the CDR3: TGTGCCAGCAGCTGGACAGGGGGCGATGGCTACACCTTC. It yields the protein CASSWTGGDGYTF. Full variable domain (remainder filled in from reference TRBV5-6 and TRBJ1-2): DAGVTQSPTHLIKTRGQQVTLRCSPKSGHDTVSWYQQALGQGPQFIFQYYEEEERQRGNFPDRFSGHQFPNYSSELNVNALLLGDSALYLCASSWTGGDGYTFGSGTRLTVV.